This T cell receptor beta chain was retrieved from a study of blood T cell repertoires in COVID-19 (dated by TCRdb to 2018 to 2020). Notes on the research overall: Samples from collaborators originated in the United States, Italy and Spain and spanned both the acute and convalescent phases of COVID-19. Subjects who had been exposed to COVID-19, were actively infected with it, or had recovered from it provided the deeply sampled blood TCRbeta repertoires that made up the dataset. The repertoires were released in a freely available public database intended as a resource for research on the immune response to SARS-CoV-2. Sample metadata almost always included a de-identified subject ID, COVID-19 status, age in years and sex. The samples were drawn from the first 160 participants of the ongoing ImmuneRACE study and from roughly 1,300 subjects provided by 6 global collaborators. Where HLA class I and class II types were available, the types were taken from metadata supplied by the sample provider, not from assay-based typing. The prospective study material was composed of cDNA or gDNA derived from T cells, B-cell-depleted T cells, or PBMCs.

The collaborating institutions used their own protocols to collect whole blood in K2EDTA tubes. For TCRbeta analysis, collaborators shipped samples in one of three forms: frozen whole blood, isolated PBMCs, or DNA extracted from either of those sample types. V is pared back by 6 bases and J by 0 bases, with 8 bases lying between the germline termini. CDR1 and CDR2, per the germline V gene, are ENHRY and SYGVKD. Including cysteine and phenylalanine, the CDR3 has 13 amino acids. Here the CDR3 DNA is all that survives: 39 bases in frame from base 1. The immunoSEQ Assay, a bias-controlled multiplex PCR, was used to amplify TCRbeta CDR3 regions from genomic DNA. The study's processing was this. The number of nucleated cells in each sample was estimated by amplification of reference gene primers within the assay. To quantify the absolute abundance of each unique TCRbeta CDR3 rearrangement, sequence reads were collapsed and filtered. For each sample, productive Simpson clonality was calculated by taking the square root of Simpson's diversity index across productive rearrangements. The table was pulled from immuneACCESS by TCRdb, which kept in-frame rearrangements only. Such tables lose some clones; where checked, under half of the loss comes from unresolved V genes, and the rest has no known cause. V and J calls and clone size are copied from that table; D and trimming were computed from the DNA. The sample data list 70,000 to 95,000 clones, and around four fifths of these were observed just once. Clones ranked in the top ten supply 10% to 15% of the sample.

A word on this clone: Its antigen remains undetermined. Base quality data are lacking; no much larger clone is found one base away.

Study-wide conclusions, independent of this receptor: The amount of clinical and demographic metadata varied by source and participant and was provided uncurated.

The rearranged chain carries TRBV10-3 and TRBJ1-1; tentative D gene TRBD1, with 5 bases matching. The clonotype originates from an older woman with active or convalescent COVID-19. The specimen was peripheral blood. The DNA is TGTGCCATCAGCCTGACAGTGAACACTGAAGCTTTCTTT. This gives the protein CAISLTVNTEAFF.